The 16 T cell receptor beta chains in this list originate from one sample, sequenced in a study of STAT5B mutations in CD4+ large granular lymphocyte leukemia. Profiled with immunoSEQ multiplex PCR; TCRdb holds only in-frame clones, not every one. The table includes about 48,000 clones, 55% to 75% detected once. The source material was CD4+ T cells from blood buffy coats. All receptors derive from a human donor in good health.

The rearrangement uses TRBV18 and TRBJ2-5; 9 bases agree with TRBD1. The germline CDR1 and CDR2 sequences are KGHSH and LQKENI. J lost 3 bases, V lost 4 bases, and 3 bases had no gene match. This CDR3 has 14 amino acids. The chain's CDR3 is CASSLRQGEETQYF. CDR3 DNA sequence: TGTGCCAGCTCACTACGACAGGGGGAAGAGACCCAGTACTTC.

This chain uses TRBV6-5 with TRBJ1-2, with D possibly TRBD1 on 5 matching bases. Germline V gives CDR1 MNHEY, CDR2 SVGAGI. The CDR3 consists of 15 residues. Deletions cut 1 base from V and 4 bases from J, with 13 bases between. The CDR3 loop reads CASSYWGGGPYGYTF. In nucleotides, the CDR3 is TGTGCCAGCAGTTACTGGGGGGGTGGGCCCTATGGCTACACCTTC.

This chain uses TRBV6-5 with TRBJ1-1, with 7 bases identical to TRBD1. Looked up from germline, CDR1 is MNHEY and CDR2 is SVGAGI. V lost 6 bases to trimming and J lost 0 bases; unmatched junction nucleotides: 4. The CDR3 spans 14 residues. CDR3 protein: CASSRQGMNTEAFF. CDR3 DNA: TGTGCCAGCAGCCGACAGGGAATGAACACTGAAGCTTTCTTT.

The chain couples TRBV7-6 to TRBJ2-1, with 8 bases aligning to TRBD1. The CDR3 extends over 15 amino acids. CDR1 is SGHVS, CDR2 FNYEAQ, per germline. V shed 5 bases and J 8 bases; nucleotides not matched to a gene: 11. The CDR3 bases are TGTGCCAGCAGCCCGAATAACAGGGGGTCGGATGAGCAGTTCTTC. Its protein is CASSPNNRGSDEQFF. The variable domain in full, completed from reference TRBV7-6 and TRBJ2-1, reads GAGVSQSPRYKVTKRGQDVALRCDPISGHVSLYWYRQALGQGPEFLTYFNYEAQQDKSGLPNDRFSAERPEGSISTLTIQRTEQRDSAMYRCASSPNNRGSDEQFFGPGTRLTVL.

This clone has a handful of counts. CDR3 sequence reads: CASSLNRGGAFF. CDR3 nucleotides: TGTGCCAGCAGCTTAAACAGGGGTGGAGCTTTCTTT. This chain joins TRBV7-9 and TRBJ1-1, with 7 bases that match TRBD1. V lost 2 bases and J lost 10; bases outside the gene matches: 4. Per the germline V gene, CDR1 is SEHNR and CDR2 is FQNEAQ (reference sequence). This CDR3 is built from 12 residues.

The chain links TRBV28 to TRBJ2-1, with 7 bases fitting TRBD2. CDR1 and CDR2 (germline): MDHEN, SYDVKM. With V trimmed by 3 bases and J by 4 bases, 6 bases remained unmatched. The CDR3 loop spans 15 amino acids. For the CDR3, the DNA is TGTGCCAGCAGTTTGGCTAGCGGATATTACAATGAGCAGTTCTTC. Protein sequence: CASSLASGYYNEQFF.

This chain uses TRBV29-1 with TRBJ2-3, with a weak D call TRBD1 (5 bases). The CDR3 has 13 residues. V lost 4 bases and J 5 bases, leaving 13 bases between the germline ends. Per the germline V gene, CDR1 is SQVTM and CDR2 is ANQGSEA. The CDR3 reads CSVARVAEDTQYF. DNA of the CDR3: TGCAGCGTTGCCAGGGTGGCGGAAGATACGCAGTATTTT.

This chain joins TRBV5-1 and TRBJ2-2; weak D call: TRBD1 (7 bases). V lost 3 bases, J lost 2 bases, and 17 bases lay in between. Germline assignment: CDR1 SGHRS and CDR2 YFSETQ. This CDR3 is 17 amino acids long. The CDR3 here is CASSSSGGTANTGELFF. The CDR3 DNA sequence: TGCGCCAGCAGCTCCTCAGGGGGGACAGCTAACACCGGGGAGCTGTTTTTT.

V and J are TRBV5-8 and TRBJ2-6; no clear D gene. This CDR3 region has 14 residues. V was pared by 4 bases and J by 1 base, with 6 bases between. CDR1 and CDR2 (germline): SGHTS, YDEGEE. CDR3 nucleotides: TGTGCCAGCAGCCGGCCATCTGGGGCCAACGTCCTGACTTTC. It is translated as CASSRPSGANVLTF.

This clone turned up a few times. The chain combines TRBV19 with TRBJ2-7, with D unresolved. Germline values: CDR1 LNHDA, CDR2 SQIVND (reference sequence). The CDR3 covers 13 residues. V was cut by 1 base and J by 2 bases, with 6 bases left in between. The CDR3 loop is CASSIGRAYEQYF. The CDR3 DNA reads TGTGCCAGTAGTATAGGGCGAGCCTACGAGCAGTACTTC.

The chain links TRBV15 to TRBJ2-1, with 11 bases matching TRBD2. The V gene's germline CDR1 is LNHNV and CDR2 YYDKDF (reference sequence). V shed 1 base and J 8 bases; nucleotides not matched to a gene: 10. The CDR3 contains 17 residues. In nucleotides, the CDR3 is TGTGCCACCAGCAGAGGTAGCGGGGGGGACAACAGGTATGAGCAGTTCTTC. Translating gives CATSRGSGGDNRYEQFF.

The chain links TRBV2 to TRBJ2-3; 12 positions match TRBD2. Germline V gives CDR1 SNHLY, CDR2 FYNNEI. This CDR3 has 15 residues. V was pared by 2 bases and J by 3 bases, with 0 bases of the junction left unmatched. The CDR3 coding sequence is TGTGCCAGCAGTGAACTAGCGGGGGGGACAGATACGCAGTATTTT. Translated, it gives CASSELAGGTDTQYF.

The chain carries TRBV19 and TRBJ1-2; no definite D call. The germline CDR1 and CDR2 sequences are LNHDA and SQIVND (reference sequence). The CDR3 is made up of 13 amino acids. The ends were cut back, 0 bases at V and 3 bases at J, with 5 bases in the middle. CDR3 coding DNA: TGTGCCAGTAGTATAGAGAGCTACTATGGCTACACCTTC. Its protein product is CASSIESYYGYTF. Full variable domain (remainder filled in from reference TRBV19 and TRBJ1-2): DGGITQSPKYLFRKEGQNVTLSCEQNLNHDAMYWYRQDPGQGLRLIYYSQIVNDFQKGDIAEGYSVSREKKESFPLTVTSAQKNPTAFYLCASSIESYYGYTFGSGTRLTVV.

Note on this clone: Distinct nucleotide sequences in the sample also encode this CDR3. V and J are TRBV6-5 and TRBJ2-5; D is ambiguous. The J call may be mistaken, given a closer DNA end match to TRBJ2-7. The CDR3 is 10 amino acids. From germline, CDR1 is MNHEY and CDR2 SVGAGI. Written as DNA, the CDR3 is TGTGCCATCGGAGCCTACGAGCAGTACTTC. Its translation: CAIGAYEQYF.

This clone came up a few times. V and J are TRBV30 and TRBJ2-4; 12 nucleotides match TRBD2. V was pared by 8 bases and J by 1 base, with 9 bases of the junction left unmatched. Per the germline V gene, CDR1 is GTSNPN and CDR2 is SVGIG (reference sequence). The CDR3 is made up of 16 amino acids. In nucleotides, the CDR3 is TGTGCCGCTAGCGGGGGGGCAAATCGGGCCAAAAACATTCAGTACTTC. Amino acids: CAASGGANRAKNIQYF.

The chain recombines TRBV5-8 with TRBJ2-7; a weak D match, TRBD1 (7 bases). V was trimmed by 3 bases and J by 4 bases, leaving 17 bases between them. CDR3 length: 15 residues. CDR1 and CDR2 (germline): SGHTS, YDEGEE. This chain's CDR3 is CASSSGRGQSYEQYV. The CDR3 nucleotides are TGTGCCAGCAGCTCGGGGCGGGGACAGTCGTACGAGCAGTACGTC.